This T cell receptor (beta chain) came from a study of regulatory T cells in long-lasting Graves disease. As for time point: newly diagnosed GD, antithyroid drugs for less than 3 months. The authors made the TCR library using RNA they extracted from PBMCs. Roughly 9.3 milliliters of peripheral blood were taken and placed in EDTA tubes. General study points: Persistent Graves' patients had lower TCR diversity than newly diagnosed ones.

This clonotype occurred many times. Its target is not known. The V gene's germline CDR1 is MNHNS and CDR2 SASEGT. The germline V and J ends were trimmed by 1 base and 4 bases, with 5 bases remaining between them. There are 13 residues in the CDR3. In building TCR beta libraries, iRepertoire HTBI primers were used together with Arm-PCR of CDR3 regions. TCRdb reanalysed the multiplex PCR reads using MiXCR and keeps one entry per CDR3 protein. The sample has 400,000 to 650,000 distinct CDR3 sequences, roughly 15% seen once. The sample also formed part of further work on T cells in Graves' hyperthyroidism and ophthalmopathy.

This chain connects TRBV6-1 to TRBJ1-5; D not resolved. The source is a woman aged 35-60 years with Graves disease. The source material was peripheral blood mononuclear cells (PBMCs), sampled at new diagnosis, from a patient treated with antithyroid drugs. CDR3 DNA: TGTGCCAGCAGTGAAGGACGGAATCAGCCCCAGCATTTT. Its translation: CASSEGRNQPQHF.